A selection of T cell receptor beta chains follows, all from one sample in a study of blood T cells in healthy people across ages. MiXCR, applied by TCRdb to the 5' RACE reads, yields one record per CDR3 protein. Of about 780,000 distinct CDR3 sequences listed, about 47% are singletons. Sequencing used blood. These receptors were collected from a man at least 80 years old in good health. The CDR3 runs from the conserved cysteine through the conserved F or W. The D gene is left open where the match is weak. Expanded clones get a size class; other rows say once, few or many, or leave the size out.

d_call	v_call	j_call	clone_size	cdr3_aa	cdr3_nt
TRBD1	TRBV7-2	TRBJ2-7	once	CAGSSGTGQREQYF	TGTGCCGGCAGCTCCGGGACAGGGCAACGCGAGCAGTACTTC
TRBD2	TRBV7-9	TRBJ2-5	.	CASSLGSPGLAGQYF	TGTGCCAGCAGCTTAGGCTCACCGGGACTAGCGGGGCAGTACTTC
.	TRBV27	TRBJ1-6	.	CASMRLMNSPLHF	TGTGCCAGCATGAGACTGATGAATTCACCCCTCCACTTT
TRBD2	TRBV5-1	TRBJ2-5	few	CASNPGLAGVQETQYF	TGCGCCAGCAACCCCGGACTAGCGGGGGTCCAAGAGACCCAGTACTTC
.	TRBV6-5	TRBJ2-3	few	CASSLDQSGVADTQYF	TGTGCCAGCAGTCTGGACCAATCGGGTGTTGCAGATACGCAGTATTTT
.	TRBV27	TRBJ2-1	.	CASSRTDNEQFF	TGTGCCAGCAGCCGGACCGACAATGAGCAGTTCTTC
.	TRBV4-1	TRBJ1-3	.	CASSPTSGNTIYF	TGCGCCAGCAGCCCCACCTCTGGAAACACCATATATTTT
.	TRBV6-6	TRBJ2-7	few	CASTKGSSSYEQYF	TGTGCCAGCACCAAAGGGTCCTCCTCCTACGAGCAGTACTTC
.	TRBV2	TRBJ1-4	.	CASRDPGATNEKLFF	TGTGCCAGCAGGGACCCGGGGGCAACTAATGAAAAACTGTTTTTT
TRBD1	TRBV7-2	TRBJ1-5	few	CASSADRGTQPQHF	TGTGCCAGCAGCGCCGACAGGGGCACTCAGCCCCAGCATTTT
.	TRBV24-1	TRBJ2-1	few	CATSDYREHEQFF	TGTGCCACCAGTGACTACAGGGAGCATGAGCAGTTCTTC
TRBD2	TRBV29-1	TRBJ2-4	.	CSVAKRELAKNIQYF	TGCAGCGTTGCAAAGCGGGAGCTAGCCAAAAACATTCAGTACTTC
TRBD1	TRBV12-3/TRBV12-4	TRBJ2-7	many	CASTKWDRYEQYF	TGTGCCAGCACGAAATGGGACAGATACGAGCAGTACTTC
TRBD2	TRBV24-1	TRBJ2-3	few	CATSDTSGPGTDTQYF	TGTGCCACCAGTGACACTAGCGGACCGGGCACAGATACGCAGTATTTT
TRBD1	TRBV19	TRBJ2-2	.	CATRDRGRRELFF	TGTGCCACCCGGGACAGGGGGCGCAGGGAGCTGTTTTTT
.	TRBV5-1	TRBJ1-2	.	CASSLGPGENYGYTF	TGCGCCAGCAGCTTGGGTCCGGGGGAAAACTATGGCTACACCTTC
TRBD1	TRBV25-1	TRBJ2-7	many	CASSAGQGTHEQYF	TGTGCCAGCAGTGCAGGACAGGGAACCCACGAGCAGTACTTC
TRBD2	TRBV20-1	TRBJ2-3	few	CSADGLAGGVADTQYF	TGCAGTGCTGACGGACTAGCGGGAGGGGTGGCAGATACGCAGTATTTT
TRBD1	TRBV5-6	TRBJ2-7	few	CASSSLGGTGTYEQYF	TGTGCCAGCAGCTCCCTAGGGGGGACAGGTACCTACGAGCAGTACTTC
.	TRBV12-3/TRBV12-4	TRBJ2-3	.	CASGDDRTDTQYF	TGTGCCAGCGGAGATGACCGCACAGATACGCAGTATTTT
.	TRBV10-3	TRBJ2-5	.	CAISDGRKGQETQYF	TGTGCCATCAGTGACGGAAGAAAGGGCCAAGAGACCCAGTACTTC
.	TRBV7-2	TRBJ2-7	many	CASSLGGTYEQYF	TGTGCCAGCAGCTTAGGCGGTACCTACGAGCAGTACTTC
.	TRBV27	TRBJ2-1	.	CASSTGAGVGNVQFF	TGTGCCAGCAGCACGGGGGCGGGAGTGGGAAATGTGCAGTTCTTC
.	TRBV7-2	TRBJ2-5	many	CASSLVRGPQETQYF	TGTGCCAGCAGCTTAGTTCGGGGACCCCAAGAGACCCAGTACTTC
TRBD1	TRBV5-1	TRBJ2-7	.	CASSLGGQGGHEQYF	TGCGCCAGCAGCCTGGGAGGACAGGGCGGACACGAGCAGTACTTC
.	TRBV29-1	TRBJ2-3	few	CSIGERADTQYF	TGCAGCATTGGGGAGAGGGCAGATACGCAGTATTTT
TRBD2	TRBV5-1	TRBJ2-5	.	CASRLGTSSFNEQYF	TGCGCCAGCAGGCTGGGGACTAGTTCTTTCAATGAGCAGTACTTC
TRBD1	TRBV28	TRBJ2-4	.	CASSLLGGTGGNIQYF	TGTGCCAGCAGTTTATTGGGCGGGACAGGGGGAAACATTCAGTACTTC
TRBD2	TRBV5-4	TRBJ2-1	.	CASSLGVAGAREQFF	TGCGCCAGCAGCTTGGGGGTAGCGGGAGCTCGGGAGCAGTTCTTC
TRBD2	TRBV29-1	TRBJ2-3	few	CSVRTSGRTDTQYF	TGCAGCGTGAGGACTAGCGGGAGGACAGATACGCAGTATTTT
TRBD2	TRBV9	TRBJ2-3	.	CACSVAGLKGDTQYF	TGTGCCTGCAGCGTAGCGGGTCTCAAGGGGGATACGCAGTATTTT
TRBD2	TRBV4-1	TRBJ2-7	few	CASSQDGERELYEQYF	TGCGCCAGCAGCCAAGACGGGGAGCGGGAGCTGTACGAGCAGTACTTC
.	TRBV29-1	TRBJ2-3	.	CSLRGRLTDTQYF	TGCAGCCTCCGTGGCAGGCTCACAGATACGCAGTATTTT
.	TRBV6-5	TRBJ1-6	few	CASTRTDSLNSPLHF	TGTGCCAGCACCAGGACGGACAGTCTGAATTCACCCCTCCACTTT
TRBD1	TRBV7-9	TRBJ2-7	.	CASSFLGQGAYEQYF	TGTGCCAGCAGCTTTTTGGGACAGGGGGCGTACGAGCAGTACTTC
TRBD2	TRBV6-1	TRBJ2-4	.	CASSERGLAIIQYF	TGTGCCAGCAGTGAAAGGGGACTAGCGATCATTCAGTACTTC
TRBD1	TRBV7-9	TRBJ2-7	many	CASSLVQGVSEQYF	TGTGCCAGCAGCTTAGTACAGGGGGTGAGTGAGCAGTACTTC
.	TRBV7-9	TRBJ2-5	.	CASSTVIGTNNEQYF	TGTGCCAGCAGTACTGTAATAGGAACGAACAATGAGCAGTACTTC
.	TRBV25-1	TRBJ2-7	.	CASRPGRILHNVPYEQYF	TGTGCCAGCAGACCGGGCAGGATCCTCCACAACGTCCCCTACGAGCAGTACTTC
.	TRBV6-2/TRBV6-3	TRBJ1-2	few	CASTPFRAIDGYTF	TGTGCCAGCACCCCATTTCGCGCGATCGATGGCTACACCTTC
.	TRBV27	TRBJ2-1	few	CASSPGRGTYNEQFF	TGTGCCAGCAGTCCGGGTAGGGGGACCTACAATGAGCAGTTCTTC
TRBD1	TRBV25-1	TRBJ1-2	few	CASSDDRDRPLSYTF	TGTGCCAGCAGTGATGACCGGGACAGACCTCTAAGCTACACCTTC
TRBD2	TRBV20-1	TRBJ2-7	once	CSARVVAGDYSYEQYF	TGCAGTGCTAGGGTGGTAGCGGGGGACTACTCCTACGAGCAGTACTTC
.	TRBV6-2/TRBV6-3	TRBJ1-1	.	CASSYSLTWGNTEAFF	TGTGCCAGCAGTTATTCATTAACGTGGGGCAACACTGAAGCTTTCTTT
.	TRBV2	TRBJ1-1	.	CASSADTLNTEAFF	TGTGCCAGCAGTGCCGACACCTTGAACACTGAAGCTTTCTTT
TRBD2	TRBV7-2	TRBJ2-1	.	CASTSNGGSYNEQFF	TGTGCCAGCACCTCAAATGGCGGGAGCTACAATGAGCAGTTCTTC
.	TRBV30	TRBJ2-3	.	CAWGGGTGIRGTQYF	TGTGCCTGGGGAGGAGGGACGGGAATTAGAGGTACGCAGTATTTT
TRBD1	TRBV7-2	TRBJ2-1	.	CASSLPGQGKVSYNEQFF	TGTGCCAGCAGCTTACCGGGACAGGGAAAGGTCTCCTACAATGAGCAGTTCTTC
.	TRBV29-1	TRBJ2-1	few	CSVTGSYNEQFF	TGCAGCGTTACCGGGAGTTACAATGAGCAGTTCTTC
.	TRBV10-3	TRBJ1-2	many	CAISESNLQGYTF	TGTGCCATCAGTGAGTCGAACCTACAAGGCTACACCTTC
.	TRBV12-3/TRBV12-4	TRBJ2-1	.	CASSREGFRFF	TGTGCCAGCAGTAGAGAAGGTTTTCGGTTCTTC
.	TRBV4-3	TRBJ2-2	.	CASSQSYQGAGELFF	TGCGCCAGCAGCCAAAGTTATCAGGGCGCCGGGGAGCTGTTTTTT
.	TRBV20-1	TRBJ2-5	.	CSARVQERQETQYF	TGCAGTGCTAGAGTGCAGGAGCGGCAAGAGACCCAGTACTTC
.	TRBV5-1	TRBJ1-5	.	CASSSEAGDQPRHF	TGCGCCAGCAGCTCGGAGGCAGGGGATCAGCCCCGGCATTTT
TRBD2	TRBV20-1	TRBJ2-7	.	CSAEHAGAYSGTSGRSYEQYF	TGCAGTGCAGAACATGCCGGGGCATACTCAGGGACTAGCGGGAGGTCCTACGAGCAGTACTTC
TRBD2	TRBV4-1	TRBJ2-7	.	CASSPLPSGSASYEQYF	TGCGCCAGCAGCCCCCTCCCTAGCGGGAGTGCCTCCTACGAGCAGTACTTC
.	TRBV5-1	TRBJ2-1	.	CASSAGTGLYNEQFF	TGCGCCAGCAGCGCCGGGACTGGGCTTTACAATGAGCAGTTCTTC
TRBD1	TRBV12-3/TRBV12-4	TRBJ2-1	.	CASNRDRVVNEQFF	TGTGCCAGCAACCGGGACAGGGTTGTCAATGAGCAGTTCTTC
.	TRBV29-1	TRBJ2-7	.	CSEKHQEKFEQYF	TGCAGCGAGAAGCATCAGGAAAAATTCGAGCAGTACTTC
TRBD1	TRBV7-2	TRBJ2-1	.	CASSFTGTGIHEQFF	TGTGCCAGCAGCTTTACGGGGACAGGGATCCATGAGCAGTTCTTC